Shown below are 2 T cell receptor beta chains from a single sample sequenced in a study of vaccination and CD4 T cells after COVID-19. Sequencing of cultured CD4+ T cell DNA used the Oncomine TCR Beta short-read assay. TCRdb redid the calling of the PCR reads with MiXCR, one entry per CDR3 protein. The sample consists of several thousand distinct CDR3 sequences, about 45% of them appearing once. No antigens are known for them. Treatment here: roughly 10-day PBMC culture with coronavirus spike peptide pools or control peptides (ViraFEST assay). Harvesting of the unexposed donor's CD4+ T cells predated the COVID-19 pandemic (2011-2018). The sample comprised CD4+ T cells from blood, cultured in vitro. The receptor source for this set is a human donor in good health.

This sequence joins TRBV7-2 and TRBJ1-2; 9 bases match TRBD1. V dropped 5 bases and J dropped 4; count of bases not matched to a gene: 14. The CDR3 consists of 17 residues. From germline, CDR1 is SGHTA and CDR2 FQGNSA. Here the CDR3 DNA reads TGTGCCAGCAGCAACCAAGGGACAGGGAAAATAGGCTATGGCTACACCTTC. Its protein is CASSNQGTGKIGYGYTF.

Only a few counts were recorded for this clonotype. This chain connects TRBV27 to TRBJ1-6, with 7 bases that match TRBD1. With V trimmed by 8 bases and J by 0 bases, 4 bases remained unmatched. The CDR3 is made up of 15 amino acids. Looked up from germline, CDR1 is MNHEY and CDR2 is SMNVEV (reference sequence). CDR3 sequence: CASCRGSSYNSPLHF. The CDR3 DNA is TGTGCCAGCTGCAGGGGGAGCTCCTATAATTCACCCCTCCACTTT.